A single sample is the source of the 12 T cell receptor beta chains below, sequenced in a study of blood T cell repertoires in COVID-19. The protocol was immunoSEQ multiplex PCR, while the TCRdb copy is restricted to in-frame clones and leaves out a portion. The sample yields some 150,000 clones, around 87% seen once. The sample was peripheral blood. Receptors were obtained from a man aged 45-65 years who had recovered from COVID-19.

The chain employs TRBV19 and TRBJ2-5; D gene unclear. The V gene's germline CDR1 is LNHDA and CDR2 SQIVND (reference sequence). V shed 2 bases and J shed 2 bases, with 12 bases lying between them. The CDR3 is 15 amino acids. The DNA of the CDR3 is TGTGCCAGTAGTATAAACGGCGCAGGACAAGAGACCCAGTACTTC. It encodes CASSINGAGQETQYF.

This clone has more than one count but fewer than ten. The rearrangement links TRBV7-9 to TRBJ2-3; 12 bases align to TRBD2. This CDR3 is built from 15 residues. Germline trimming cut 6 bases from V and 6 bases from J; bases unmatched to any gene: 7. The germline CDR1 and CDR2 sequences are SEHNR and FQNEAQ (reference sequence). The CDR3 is CASSPRLAGDDTQYF. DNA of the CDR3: TGTGCCAGCAGTCCACGACTAGCGGGGGACGATACGCAGTATTTT.

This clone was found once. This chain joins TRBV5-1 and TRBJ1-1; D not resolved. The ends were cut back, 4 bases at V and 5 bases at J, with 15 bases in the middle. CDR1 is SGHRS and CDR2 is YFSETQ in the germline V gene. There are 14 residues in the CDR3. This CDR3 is CASSRGLGGTEAFF. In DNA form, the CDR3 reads TGCGCCAGCAGCCGAGGGCTGGGAGGAACTGAAGCTTTCTTT.

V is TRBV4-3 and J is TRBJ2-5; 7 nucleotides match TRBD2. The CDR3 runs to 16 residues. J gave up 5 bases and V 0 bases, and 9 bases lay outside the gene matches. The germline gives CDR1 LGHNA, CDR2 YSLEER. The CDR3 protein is CASSQDLGRVRETQYF. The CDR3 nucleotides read TGCGCCAGCAGCCAAGATCTTGGGAGGGTCCGGGAGACCCAGTACTTC.

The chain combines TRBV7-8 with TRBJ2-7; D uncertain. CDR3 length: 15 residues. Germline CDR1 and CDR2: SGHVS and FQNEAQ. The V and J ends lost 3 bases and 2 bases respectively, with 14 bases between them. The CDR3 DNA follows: TGTGCCAGCAGCTTGGAGACCTTGAGGACCTACGAGCAGTACTTC. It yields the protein CASSLETLRTYEQYF.

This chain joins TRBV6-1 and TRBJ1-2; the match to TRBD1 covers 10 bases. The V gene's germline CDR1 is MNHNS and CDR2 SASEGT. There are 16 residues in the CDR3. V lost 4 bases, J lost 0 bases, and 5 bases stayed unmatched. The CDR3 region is CASSVGQGRANYGYTF. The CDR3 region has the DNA TGTGCCAGCAGTGTGGGACAGGGGAGGGCTAACTATGGCTACACCTTC.

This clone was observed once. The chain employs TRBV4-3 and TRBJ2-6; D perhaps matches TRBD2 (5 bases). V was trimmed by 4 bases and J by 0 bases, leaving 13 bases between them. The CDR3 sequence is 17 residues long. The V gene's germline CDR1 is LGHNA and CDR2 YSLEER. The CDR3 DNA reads TGCGCCAGCAGCCGACATCTCCGGGACTCTGGGGCCAACGTCCTGACTTTC. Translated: CASSRHLRDSGANVLTF.

The CDR3 nucleotides are TGTGCCTGGGTAGGAACAGGGTCCTATGGCTACACCTTC. It codes for CAWVGTGSYGYTF. The chain joins TRBV30 to TRBJ1-2, with a possible D match to TRBD1 (6 bases). The CDR3 extends over 13 amino acids. Germline V gene data show CDR1 as GTSNPN and CDR2 as SVGIG (reference sequence). V was shortened by 5 bases and J by 4 bases, with 14 bases between the two germline ends.

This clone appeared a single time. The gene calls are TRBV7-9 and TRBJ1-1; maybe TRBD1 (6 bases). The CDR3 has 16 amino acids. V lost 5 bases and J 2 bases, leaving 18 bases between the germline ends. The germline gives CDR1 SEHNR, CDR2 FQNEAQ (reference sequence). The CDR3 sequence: CASSPDRRWSNTEAFF. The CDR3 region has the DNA TGTGCCAGCAGCCCGGACAGACGGTGGTCCAACACTGAAGCTTTCTTT.

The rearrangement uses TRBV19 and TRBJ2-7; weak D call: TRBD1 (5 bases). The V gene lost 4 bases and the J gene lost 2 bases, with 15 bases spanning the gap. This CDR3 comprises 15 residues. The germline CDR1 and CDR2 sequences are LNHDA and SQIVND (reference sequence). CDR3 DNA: TGTGCCAGTAGTACGGGCAGGGTGGGTCCCTACGAGCAGTACTTC. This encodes CASSTGRVGPYEQYF.

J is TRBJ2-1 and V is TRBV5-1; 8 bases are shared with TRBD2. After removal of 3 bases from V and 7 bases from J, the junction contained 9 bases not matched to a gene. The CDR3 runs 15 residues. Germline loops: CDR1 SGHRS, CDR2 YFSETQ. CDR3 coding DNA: TGCGCCAGCAGCTCCGGGAGGGGGGCCTTGAATGAGCAGTTCTTC. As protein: CASSSGRGALNEQFF.

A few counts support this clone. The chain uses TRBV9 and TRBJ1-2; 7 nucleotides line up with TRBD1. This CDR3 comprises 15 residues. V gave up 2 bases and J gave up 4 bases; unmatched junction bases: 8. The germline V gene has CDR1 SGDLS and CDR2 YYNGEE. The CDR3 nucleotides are TGTGCCAGCAGCGTGGAAACAGGGGACCTCTATGGCTACACCTTC. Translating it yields CASSVETGDLYGYTF.